This TCR beta chain was found in a study of blood T cell repertoires in COVID-19. Study at large: PBMCs, B-cell-depleted T cells, or T cells were the source of the cDNA or gDNA that made up the material.

Under the authors' procedure: Nucleated cell number was recorded as an estimate derived from reference gene primer amplification. Assay: immunoSEQ multiplex PCR; the TCRdb copy retains only in-frame clones and omits some. V, J and clone size were drawn from that table, and D and trimming were deduced from the DNA. The data show more than 300,000 clones, more than 75% seen once. Only a few counts were recorded for this clone. Participant-given clinical history determined each cohort assignment. Germline values: CDR1 MNHEY, CDR2 SVGAGI. CDR3 length: 13 amino acids. Trimming left V 4 bases short and J 3 bases short, with 9 bases between.

The sequence derives from a woman younger than 35 who had recovered from COVID-19. The source material was PBMCs or T cells enriched from blood (not recorded which). The chain joins TRBV6-5 to TRBJ1-1, with no clear D. The CDR3 is CASSFSSDTEAFF. DNA for the CDR3: TGTGCCAGCAGTTTTTCGTCGGACACTGAAGCTTTCTTT.